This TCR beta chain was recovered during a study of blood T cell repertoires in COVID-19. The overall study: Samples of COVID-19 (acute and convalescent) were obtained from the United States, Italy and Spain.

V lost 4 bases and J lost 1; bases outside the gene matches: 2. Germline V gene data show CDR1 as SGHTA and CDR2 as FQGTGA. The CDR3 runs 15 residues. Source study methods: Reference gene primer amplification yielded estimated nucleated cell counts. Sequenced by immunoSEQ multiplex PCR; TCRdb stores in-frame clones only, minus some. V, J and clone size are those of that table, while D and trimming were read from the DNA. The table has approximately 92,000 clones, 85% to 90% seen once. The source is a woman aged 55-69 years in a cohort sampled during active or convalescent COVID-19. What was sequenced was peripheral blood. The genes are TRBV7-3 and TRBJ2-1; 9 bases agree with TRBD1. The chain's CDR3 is CASSSGTGSYNEQFF. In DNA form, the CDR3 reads TGTGCCAGCAGCTCCGGGACAGGGTCCTACAATGAGCAGTTCTTC.